Listed here are 31 T cell receptor beta chains from one sample, sequenced in a study of CD8+CD57+ T cells in acquired aplastic anemia. Individuals selected for sequencing had exhibited CD8+CD57+ cell expansion on flow cytometry. Profiling of TCR beta VDJ combinations and CDR3 sequences used genomic DNA as template. TCRdb fed the reads into MiXCR, producing one record per CDR3 protein. Among 270,000 or so distinct CDR3 sequences listed, less than 85% were seen once. The source material was sorted CD4+, CD8+, or CD8+CD57+ T cells (not recorded which) from PBMCs. These receptors all stem from a human donor with aplastic anemia.

With respect to this clonotype: At one of its ends the junction is not consistent with the germline gene, which may arise from a read error. V gene TRBV9 combines with J gene TRBJ2-3, with 7 bases aligning to TRBD2. Germline-derived CDR1 and CDR2 are SGDLS and YYNGEE. The CDR3 extends over 14 amino acids. The DNA for the CDR3 is TGTGCCAGCAGCCTATCCTGGGGAGCGGGGCGCACAGATTTT. This encodes CASSLSWGAGRTDF.

The chain recombines TRBV7-8 with TRBJ2-7; a possible D gene is TRBD2 (5 bases). This CDR3 has 18 residues. Germline V lookup: CDR1 SGHVS, CDR2 FQNEAQ. Trimming removed 3 bases at V and 1 base at J, with 22 bases between. CDR3: CASSFAADRDTQSYEQYV. The CDR3 nucleotides read TGTGCCAGCAGCTTTGCGGCAGACCGGGATACCCAGTCCTACGAGCAGTACGTC.

The chain is built from TRBV15 and TRBJ2-4; D ambiguous. CDR1 and CDR2 (germline): LNHNV, YYDKDF (reference sequence). Trimming took 1 base from V and 9 from J, leaving 19 bases between them. The CDR3 contains 16 residues. The CDR3 here is CATSRGREQGRIIQYF. In nucleotides, the CDR3 is TGTGCCACCAGCAGAGGACGCGAGCAAGGCCGAATCATTCAGTACTTC.

With regard to this clonotype: Since the CDR3 does not end with the conserved phenylalanine or tryptophan, this likely comes from a read error. The limits of the CDR3 on the DNA are not certain, so only TCRdb's listed CDR3 is given. J is TRBJ2-7 and V is TRBV2; the table's D call of TRBD1 was not tested on the DNA. Germline CDR1 and CDR2: SNHLY and FYNNEI. With termini counted, the CDR3 has 16 amino acids. The CDR3 here is CASSLAGGETQYFGPG.

The chain couples TRBV7-8 to TRBJ1-6; D is unclear. CDR3 length equals 15 residues. V lost 0 bases and J lost 19, with 22 bases in between. Per the germline V gene, CDR1 is SGHVS and CDR2 is FQNEAQ. The CDR3, as DNA: TGTGCCAGCAGCTTAGCGGGAGGGCGGAATACGCAGTTTCACTTT. Its translation is CASSLAGGRNTQFHF.

Turning to this clonotype: No DNA is shown, since the ends of the CDR3 on it are uncertain; the CDR3 is the one TCRdb lists. This chain uses TRBV7-9 with TRBJ2-3; the table's D call of TRBD1 was not tested on the DNA. The CDR3 sequence runs 14 residues, both termini included. Germline V gene data show CDR1 as SEHNR and CDR2 as FQNEAQ (reference sequence). CDR3 loop: CASSPAGLEQYFGF.

A word on this clonotype: A junction end diverges from the germline sequence, so it may reflect a read error. This chain connects TRBV7-2 to TRBJ2-5, with TRBD2 matching 11 bases. The V gene's germline CDR1 is SGHTA and CDR2 FQGNSA. This CDR3 comprises 13 residues. The CDR3, as DNA: TGTGCCAGCAGCCTAGCGGGAGGTGACACCCCGCACTTT. This encodes CASSLAGGDTPHF.

This chain links TRBV6-1 with TRBJ2-6; D may match TRBD1 or TRBD2 (5 bases each). The CDR3 extends over 16 amino acids. Germline CDR1 is MNHNS and CDR2 is SASEGT. Trimming left V 4 bases short and J 0 bases short, with 10 bases between. The CDR3 protein is CASSGWGFSGANVLTF. The CDR3 DNA reads TGTGCCAGCAGTGGATGGGGGTTCTCTGGGGCCAACGTCCTGACTTTC.

This clonotype occurred a few times. This sequence joins TRBV11-3 and TRBJ1-1; perhaps TRBD1 as D (6 bases). The germline V and J ends were trimmed by 1 base and 7 bases, with 10 bases remaining between them. Germline CDR1 SGHNT, CDR2 YENEEA. The CDR3 sequence is 13 residues long. The DNA of the CDR3 is TGTGCCAGCAGCTTAGGGGGGCAAGGTGAAGCTTTCTTT. The encoded protein is CASSLGGQGEAFF.

This clonotype was seen many times. The V call is TRBV5-1, the J call TRBJ2-7; D unresolved. Germline loops: CDR1 SGHRS, CDR2 YFSETQ. The CDR3 loop spans 14 amino acids. V was pared by 0 bases and J by 2 bases, with 9 bases between. CDR3 loop: CASSLVGYTYEQYF. CDR3 DNA: TGCGCCAGCAGCTTGGTGGGGTACACCTACGAGCAGTACTTC.

Concerning this clonotype: Since a much larger clone is just one base distant, this may be a read error. No DNA is shown, since the ends of the CDR3 on it are uncertain; the CDR3 is the one TCRdb lists. This rearrangement joins TRBV9 to TRBJ2-5. CDR1 and CDR2 (germline): SGDLS, YYNGEE. The CDR3 length is 15 residues, termini included. CDR3 in amino acids: CASSAGSDTQYFEYF.

This clonotype was seen a single time. The CDR3 does not close with the conserved phenylalanine or tryptophan, likely indicating a read error. The chain links TRBV15 to TRBJ2-5, with D perhaps matching TRBD1 or TRBD2 (6 bases each). This CDR3 spans 14 amino acids. Germline V gene lookup returns CDR1 LNHNV and CDR2 YYDKDF (reference sequence). The CDR3 sequence is CGAIGGTAKKTQYS. The CDR3 region has the DNA TGTGGTGCTATCGGGGGCACAGCCAAGAAGACCCAGTACTCC.

A note on this clonotype: The junction shows a germline mismatch at one end, possibly a read error. The chain uses TRBV2 and TRBJ2-5; weak D call: TRBD2 (5 bases). Germline CDR1 is SNHLY and CDR2 is FYNNEI. The CDR3 totals 14 residues. This chain's CDR3 is CATSRGSSEDNEHF. For the CDR3, the DNA is TGTGCCACCAGCAGAGGGTCCAGCGAAGACAACGAGCACTTC.

This clonotype turned up a few times. The rearrangement uses TRBV11-3 and TRBJ2-6; D is undetermined. V was trimmed by 0 bases and J by 4 bases, leaving 7 bases between them. The CDR3 is 15 residues long. Germline V gives CDR1 SGHNT, CDR2 YENEEA. The CDR3 DNA is TGTGCCAGCAGCTTAGATCTCTCAGGGGCCAACGTCCTGACTTTC. Translated: CASSLDLSGANVLTF.

The chain has TRBV15 and TRBJ1-2, with D unresolved. Germline V lookup: CDR1 LNHNV, CDR2 YYDKDF (reference sequence). The length of the CDR3 is 13 residues. The V end was cut by 1 base, the J end by 2 bases, with 5 bases between. The CDR3 reads CATSRGVNYGYTF. Written as DNA, the CDR3 is TGTGCCACCAGCAGAGGTGTGAACTATGGCTACACCTTC.

The rearrangement joins TRBV20-1 to TRBJ2-7, with 8 nucleotides matching TRBD2. Germline trimming cut 7 bases from V and 3 bases from J; bases unmatched to any gene: 11. CDR3 length: 14 residues. The germline V gene has CDR1 DFQATT and CDR2 SNEGSKA (reference sequence). CDR3 region: CSVQVAGSVYEQYF. The CDR3 DNA is TGCAGTGTCCAGGTAGCGGGATCAGTCTACGAGCAGTACTTC.

V usage is TRBV19 and J usage is TRBJ2-2, with D perhaps given as TRBD1 or TRBD2 (5 bases each). The germline V and J ends were trimmed by 9 bases and 0 bases, with 14 bases remaining between them. This CDR3 comprises 15 residues. Germline V gives CDR1 LNHDA, CDR2 SQIVND (reference sequence). CDR3 bases: TGTGCCAGCCACCCCGGGACCGCGAACACCGGGGAGCTGTTTTTT. Translating it yields CASHPGTANTGELFF. Drawing the rest from reference TRBV19 and TRBJ2-2, the complete variable domain is DGGITQSPKYLFRKEGQNVTLSCEQNLNHDAMYWYRQDPGQGLRLIYYSQIVNDFQKGDIAEGYSVSREKKESFPLTVTSAQKNPTAFYLCASHPGTANTGELFFGEGSRLTVL.

This chain links TRBV7-9 with TRBJ1-1; the D gene is possibly TRBD1 (6 bases). Germline CDR1 SEHNR, CDR2 FQNEAQ (reference sequence). Trimming removed 3 bases at V and 14 bases at J, with 25 bases between. The CDR3 consists of 15 residues. The CDR3: CASSLTTTGYNEAFF. In nucleotides, the CDR3 is TGTGCCAGCAGCTTGACGACGACAGGCTACAATGAGGCGTTCTTT.

The chain is built from TRBV10-3 and TRBJ1-2, with 12 bases matching TRBD1. The V segment lost 4 bases and the J segment 3 bases; nucleotides outside the gene matches: 3. Germline V gene data show CDR1 as ENHRY and CDR2 as SYGVKD. The CDR3 is 15 residues long. CDR3 coding DNA: TGTGCCATCAGTGGGGGGACAGGGGGCGACTATGGCTACACCTTC. It specifies CAISGGTGGDYGYTF.

About this clonotype: Compared with germline, one end of the junction differs, possibly owing to a read error. The rearrangement links TRBV7-2 to TRBJ2-1; D is ambiguous. Per germline, CDR1 SGHTA and CDR2 FQGNSA. This CDR3 spans 16 amino acids. The DNA for the CDR3 is TGCGCCAGCAGCCAAGCTTTCAGTGGCTCCTACAATGAGCAGTTCTTC. This encodes CASSQAFSGSYNEQFF.

The genes are TRBV20-1 and TRBJ1-2, with D unresolved. With 0 bases removed from V and 6 bases from J, the gap between germline ends came to 11 bases. Germline CDR1 reads DFQATT; CDR2 reads SNEGSKA (reference sequence). The CDR3 runs 13 residues. This CDR3 reads CSARDPGHDGYTF. The CDR3 coding sequence is TGCAGTGCTAGAGATCCCGGGCACGATGGCTACACCTTC.

Worth noting for this clonotype: At one of its ends the junction is not consistent with the germline gene, which may arise from a read error. The rearrangement uses TRBV7-6 and TRBJ2-3, with D unresolved. The J call is doubtful: the DNA matches TRBJ1-6 better. This CDR3 is 14 amino acids long. Germline lookup yields CDR1 SGHVS and CDR2 FNYEAQ. CDR3 region: CASSLRSYNSPLHF. In DNA, the CDR3 is TGTGCCAGCAGCTTGAGGTCATATAACTCACCCCTCCACTTT.

This chain uses TRBV9 with TRBJ1-1; D remains unclear. CDR3 length equals 17 residues. Trimming removed 7 bases at V and 6 bases at J, with 28 bases between. Per the germline V gene, CDR1 is SGDLS and CDR2 is YYNGEE. CDR3 nucleotide sequence: TGTGCCAGCGGAGGAGCTGGGAACAATCAGTACTTCGCTGAAGCTTTCTTT. It codes for CASGGAGNNQYFAEAFF. Combining the CDR3 with reference TRBV9 and TRBJ1-1 gives the whole variable domain DSGVTQTPKHLITATGQRVTLRCSPRSGDLSVYWYQQSLDQGLQFLIQYYNGEERAKGNILERFSAQQFPDLHSELNLSSLELGDSALYFCASGGAGNNQYFAEAFFGQGTRLTVV.

The CDR3: CASSSPGQFDEPDQYV. As DNA, the CDR3 is TGTGCCAGCAGCTCCCCGGGACAGTTCGACGAGCCCGACCAGTACGTC. The chain recombines TRBV7-8 with TRBJ2-7, with 7 nucleotides matching TRBD1. The CDR3 runs to 16 residues. With V trimmed by 4 bases and J by 10 bases, 19 bases remained unmatched. Germline V gives CDR1 SGHVS, CDR2 FQNEAQ.

V is TRBV11-3 and J is TRBJ2-3; no definite D call. Germline V CDR1 and CDR2: SGHNT, YENEEA. The CDR3 length is 14 residues. V gave up 6 bases and J gave up 5 bases, with 15 bases separating them. CDR3 nucleotides: TGTGCCAGCAGTGAAGACGGAGTAGAAGATACGCAGTATTTT. It translates to CASSEDGVEDTQYF.

V usage is TRBV6-5 and J usage is TRBJ2-5, with D perhaps given as TRBD1 or TRBD2 (6 bases each). Germline lookup yields CDR1 MNHEY and CDR2 SVGAGI. The CDR3 contains 15 residues. V was clipped by 2 bases and J by 7 bases, with 17 bases between them. CDR3 region: CASSYGGRTRMTQYF. The CDR3, as DNA: TGTGCCAGCAGTTACGGGGGGCGGACCAGGATGACCCAGTACTTC.

With regard to this clonotype: At one end the junction does not follow the germline gene, possibly because of a read error. The chain recombines TRBV2 with TRBJ2-1; TRBD2 aligns across 8 bases. CDR1 is SNHLY and CDR2 is FYNNEI in the germline V gene. The CDR3 is 14 residues long. CDR3 in DNA: TGTGCCAGCAGTGAAGACGGGAGGGCTAATGCGCAGCATTTC. Protein sequence: CASSEDGRANAQHF.

On this clonotype: One end of the junction does not line up with germline, which may come from a read error. The chain employs TRBV5-1 and TRBJ2-5; D tentatively reads TRBD1 or TRBD2 (6 bases each). The V gene's germline CDR1 is SGHRS and CDR2 YFSETQ. The CDR3 loop spans 15 amino acids. CDR3 loop: CASSLSGAWRETQYF. The CDR3 DNA follows: TGTGCCAGCAGCTTGTCGGGGGCTTGGCGGGAGACCCAGTACTTC.

The chain uses TRBV7-9 and TRBJ1-2, with TRBD1 identical over 10 bases. In germline, CDR1 is SEHNR, CDR2 FQNEAQ (reference sequence). The junction had 15 bases not matched to a gene; V was cut back by 5 bases and J by 9 bases. The CDR3 sequence is 16 residues long. Here the CDR3 DNA reads TGTGCCAGCAGCCCCGGGACAGGGGATCACACAGATAGCTACACCTTC. It specifies CASSPGTGDHTDSYTF.

As concerns this clonotype: The junction shows a germline mismatch at one end, possibly a read error. The chain employs TRBV15 and TRBJ1-1; D is ambiguous. The germline V gene has CDR1 LNHNV and CDR2 YYDKDF (reference sequence). There are 15 residues in the CDR3. For the CDR3, the DNA is TGTGCCAGCAGCAGTGAACTGAAAGGGAACTATGAACCTTTCTTT. Translated: CASSSELKGNYEPFF.

The chain couples TRBV15 to TRBJ2-7, with 8 bases lining up with TRBD1. Germline CDR1 is LNHNV and CDR2 is YYDKDF (reference sequence). The ends lost 3 bases at V and 3 bases at J; junction bases unmatched: 10. CDR3 length equals 16 residues. CDR3 coding DNA: TGTGCCACCAGCAGCCTAGACAGGGGCCCATTCTACGAGCAGTACTTC. It translates to CATSSLDRGPFYEQYF.